The 20 T cell receptor beta chains below come from one sample, sequenced in a study of cytomegalovirus exposure and HLA in healthy donors. Primers for the PCR totalled 60 Vbeta and 13 Jbeta. Assay: immunoSEQ multiplex PCR; the TCRdb copy retains only in-frame clones and omits some. The table includes 150,000 to 200,000 clones, about 13% detected once. The sequenced sample consisted of PBMCs. The receptor source for this set is a man aged 50 to 60 in good health and CMV-seropositive.

This clone occurred a few times. The V and J genes are TRBV10-3 and TRBJ2-1; D not resolved. The CDR3 extends over 14 amino acids. Germline CDR1 reads ENHRY; CDR2 reads SYGVKD. V was shortened by 2 bases and J by 0 bases, with 5 bases between the two germline ends. CDR3 region: CAISETSSYNEQFF. The CDR3 DNA follows: TGTGCCATCAGTGAGACGAGCTCCTACAATGAGCAGTTCTTC.

This clone has just a few counts. The chain links TRBV9 to TRBJ1-4; D unresolved. The CDR3 runs 12 residues. Germline V gene lookup returns CDR1 SGDLS and CDR2 YYNGEE. V was cut by 0 bases and J by 7 bases, with 4 bases left in between. The CDR3 is CASSVESEKLFF. CDR3 sequence (DNA): TGTGCCAGCAGCGTAGAGAGTGAAAAACTGTTTTTT.

CDR3 region: CASSSRTGTGRETQYF. CDR3 DNA sequence: TGTGCCAGCAGCTCGCGCACCGGGACAGGGAGAGAGACCCAGTACTTC. This rearrangement joins TRBV7-2 to TRBJ2-5, with 9 bases identical to TRBD1. CDR1 and CDR2 from the germline V gene are SGHTA and FQGNSA. The CDR3 covers 16 residues. J was trimmed by 4 bases and V by 4 bases; bases with no gene match: 10.

V and J are TRBV2 and TRBJ2-2; D is undetermined. CDR1 SNHLY and CDR2 FYNNEI come from the germline V gene. V lost 1 base and J lost 9, with 9 bases in between. The CDR3 is made up of 13 amino acids. CDR3 sequence (DNA): TGTGCCAGCAGTGAAGTGAATACTCGGGAGCTGTTTTTT. Translated: CASSEVNTRELFF.

As for this clone: One end of the junction is discordant with germline, which a read error may explain. The V gene is TRBV7-7, the J gene TRBJ2-5; TRBD2 agrees at 9 bases. The CDR3 covers 16 residues. Germline loops: CDR1 SSHAT, CDR2 FNYEAQ (reference sequence). CDR3 nucleotides: TGTGCTAGCAGCTTAGTGAGTAGCGGGGGCCGGGAGACCCAGTACTTC. It translates to CASSLVSSGGRETQYF.

V gene TRBV7-2 combines with J gene TRBJ2-4; D is possibly TRBD1 (5 bases). Germline lookup yields CDR1 SGHTA and CDR2 FQGNSA. V was clipped by 3 bases and J by 2 bases, with 11 bases between them. The CDR3 runs to 15 residues. The CDR3 sequence: CASSLVGASKNIQYF. CDR3 DNA sequence: TGTGCCAGCAGCTTGGTTGGGGCCTCCAAAAACATTCAGTACTTC.

V usage is TRBV7-2 and J usage is TRBJ2-5; D gene unclear. The CDR3 has 12 residues. With 5 bases removed from V and 7 bases from J, the gap between germline ends came to 11 bases. Germline V gene lookup returns CDR1 SGHTA and CDR2 FQGNSA. This chain's CDR3 is CASSPQYGTQYF. Written as DNA, the CDR3 is TGTGCCAGCAGCCCCCAGTATGGGACCCAGTACTTC.

The genes are TRBV2 and TRBJ2-3, with D possibly TRBD2 on 5 matching bases. The CDR3 consists of 15 residues. V was cut by 4 bases and J by 2 bases, with 13 bases left in between. Germline V gives CDR1 SNHLY, CDR2 FYNNEI. The CDR3 nucleotides read TGTGCCAGCAGTGCCGACCGGGGATCCACAGATACGCAGTATTTT. Encoded protein: CASSADRGSTDTQYF.

In its sample, this clone was seen a few times. The chain joins TRBV6-1 to TRBJ1-2, with D possibly TRBD1 on 5 matching bases. Trimming took 7 bases from V and 4 from J, leaving 16 bases between them. The CDR3 consists of 14 residues. Germline assignment: CDR1 MNHNS and CDR2 SASEGT. The CDR3 nucleotides are TGTGCCAGCAATAGTCCGGGGGGGACCTATGGCTACACCTTC. Its translation is CASNSPGGTYGYTF.

This clone was observed a handful of times. J is TRBJ1-1 and V is TRBV6-1; D unclear. The CDR3 runs 15 residues. Germline CDR1 and CDR2: MNHNS and SASEGT. The V end lost 6 bases, the J end lost 1 base, and 15 bases lay between the germline ends. DNA for the CDR3: TGTGCCAGCAGCGGATGGGTACAGACGAACACTGAAGCTTTCTTT. Its protein product is CASSGWVQTNTEAFF.

The rearrangement joins TRBV15 to TRBJ1-2; unclear D gene. V was pared by 3 bases and J by 4 bases, with 6 bases between. The germline V gene has CDR1 LNHNV and CDR2 YYDKDF (reference sequence). This CDR3 has 12 amino acids. The CDR3: CATSRETYGYTF. CDR3 nucleotide sequence: TGTGCCACCAGCAGGGAGACCTATGGCTACACCTTC.

This clone was observed once. The V call is TRBV28, the J call TRBJ1-2; no reliable D call. V lost 2 bases and J 2 bases, leaving 9 bases between the germline ends. CDR3 size: 14 residues. Germline loops: CDR1 MDHEN, CDR2 SYDVKM. CDR3 sequence (DNA): TGTGCCAGCAGTTTAGGCTCGGGAAACTATGGCTACACCTTC. Amino acids: CASSLGSGNYGYTF.

The chain joins TRBV7-2 to TRBJ1-4, with D possibly matching TRBD1 (6 bases). Germline V gives CDR1 SGHTA, CDR2 FQGNSA. There are 15 residues in the CDR3. V lost 1 base and J 4 bases, leaving 10 bases between the germline ends. The CDR3 nucleotides read TGTGCCAGCAGCTTAGGGGGGCTGGGTAATGAAAAACTGTTTTTT. Translated, it gives CASSLGGLGNEKLFF.

This clone was counted between two and nine times. The chain combines TRBV18 with TRBJ1-1, with D uncertain. CDR3 size: 14 residues. Germline CDR1 and CDR2: KGHSH and LQKENI. Trimming shortened V by 3 bases and J by 1 base, and 9 bases separated the two germline ends. The CDR3 sequence is CASSPNSGNTEAFF. CDR3 nucleotide sequence: TGTGCCAGCTCACCGAACAGCGGGAACACTGAAGCTTTCTTT.

This clone has a handful of counts. The rearrangement joins TRBV5-1 to TRBJ1-4, with a tentative D call TRBD1 (5 bases). The V and J ends lost 4 bases and 7 bases respectively, with 17 bases between them. The CDR3 is made up of 15 amino acids. From germline, CDR1 is SGHRS and CDR2 YFSETQ. CDR3 bases: TGCGCCAGCAGCCCAGGGACTCTATCGGGTGAAAAACTGTTTTTT. Its protein product is CASSPGTLSGEKLFF.

This chain joins TRBV2 and TRBJ2-2; a weak D match, TRBD2 (7 bases). The CDR3 loop spans 14 amino acids. V was trimmed by 6 bases and J by 7 bases, leaving 15 bases between them. Germline V gene data show CDR1 as SNHLY and CDR2 as FYNNEI. The CDR3 DNA follows: TGTGCCAGCAGCCCCGGGGGGCGGAACGGGGAGCTGTTTTTT. Translated, it gives CASSPGGRNGELFF.

This chain joins TRBV28 and TRBJ1-1, with 10 bases lining up with TRBD1. The V segment lost 4 bases and the J segment 4 bases; nucleotides outside the gene matches: 6. Germline loops: CDR1 MDHEN, CDR2 SYDVKM. This CDR3 is 15 amino acids long. The CDR3 sequence: CASSSGQGGSTEAFF. DNA of the CDR3: TGTGCCAGCAGTTCCGGACAGGGGGGGAGCACTGAAGCTTTCTTT. The full variable domain, rest sourced from reference TRBV28 and TRBJ1-1, is DVKVTQSSRYLVKRTGEKVFLECVQDMDHENMFWYRQDPGLGLRLIYFSYDVKMKEKGDIPEGYSVSREKKERFSLILESASTNQTSMYLCASSSGQGGSTEAFFGQGTRLTVV.

This clone occurred a few times. The V gene is TRBV6-6, the J gene TRBJ2-5; 8 bases fit TRBD2. V lost 2 bases, J lost 9 bases, and 8 bases stayed unmatched. The CDR3 contains 14 residues. Germline values: CDR1 MNHNY, CDR2 SVGAGI (reference sequence). CDR3 nucleotide sequence: TGTGCCAGCAGTTACCTACGGCGGGGGGAGGCCCAGTACTTC. Translating gives CASSYLRRGEAQYF.

The chain is built from TRBV5-4 and TRBJ1-1; TRBD1 aligns across 8 bases. Germline V gene lookup returns CDR1 SGHNT and CDR2 YYREEE (reference sequence). The V and J ends lost 5 bases and 5 bases, in that order; junction bases with no gene match: 8. The CDR3 is made up of 14 amino acids. This CDR3 reads CASRGDRRGTEAFF. The CDR3, as DNA: TGTGCCAGCAGAGGGGACAGGAGGGGGACTGAAGCTTTCTTT.

The chain's CDR3 is CASTKDRGFTEAFF. The CDR3, as DNA: TGTGCCAGCACCAAGGACAGGGGATTCACTGAAGCTTTCTTT. The chain couples TRBV7-2 to TRBJ1-1; 9 bases are a match to TRBD1. Germline V gives CDR1 SGHTA, CDR2 FQGNSA. With V trimmed by 7 bases and J by 4 bases, 7 bases remained unmatched. The CDR3 runs 14 residues.